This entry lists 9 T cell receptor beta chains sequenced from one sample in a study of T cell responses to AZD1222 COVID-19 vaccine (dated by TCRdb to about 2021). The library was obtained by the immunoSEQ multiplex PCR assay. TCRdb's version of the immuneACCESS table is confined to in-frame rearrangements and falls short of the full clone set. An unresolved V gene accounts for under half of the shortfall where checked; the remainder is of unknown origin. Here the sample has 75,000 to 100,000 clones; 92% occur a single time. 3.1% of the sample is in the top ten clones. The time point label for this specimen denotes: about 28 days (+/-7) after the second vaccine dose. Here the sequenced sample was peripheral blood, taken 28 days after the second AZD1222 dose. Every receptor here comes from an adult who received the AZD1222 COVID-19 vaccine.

The CDR3 coding sequence is TGTGCCTGGAGCGCGGACAGGGCCAACACTGAAGCTTTCTTT. This translates into CAWSADRANTEAFF. The chain links TRBV30 to TRBJ1-1; 8 bases agree with TRBD1. The CDR3 is made up of 14 amino acids. In germline, CDR1 is GTSNPN, CDR2 SVGIG (reference sequence). J lost 2 bases, V lost 3 bases, and 5 bases had no gene match.

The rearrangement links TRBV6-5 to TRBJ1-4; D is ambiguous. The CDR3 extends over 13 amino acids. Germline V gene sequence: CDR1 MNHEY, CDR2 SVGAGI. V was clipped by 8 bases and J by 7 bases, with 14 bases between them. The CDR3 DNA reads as TGTGCCAGCGGCCCCCGCGGGAGTGAAAAACTGTTTTTT. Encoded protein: CASGPRGSEKLFF.

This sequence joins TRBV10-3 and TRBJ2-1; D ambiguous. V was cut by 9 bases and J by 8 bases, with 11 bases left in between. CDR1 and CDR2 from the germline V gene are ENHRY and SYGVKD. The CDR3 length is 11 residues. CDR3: CAISNRDEQFF. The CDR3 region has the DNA TGTGCCATTTCCAACCGGGATGAGCAGTTCTTC.

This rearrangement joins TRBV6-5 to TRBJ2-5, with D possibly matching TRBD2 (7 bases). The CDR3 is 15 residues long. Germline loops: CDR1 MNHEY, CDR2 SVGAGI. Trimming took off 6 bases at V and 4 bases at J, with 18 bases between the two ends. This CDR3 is CASSRGGQRSETQYF. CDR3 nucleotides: TGTGCCAGCAGCCGCGGGGGCCAGAGATCAGAGACCCAGTACTTC.

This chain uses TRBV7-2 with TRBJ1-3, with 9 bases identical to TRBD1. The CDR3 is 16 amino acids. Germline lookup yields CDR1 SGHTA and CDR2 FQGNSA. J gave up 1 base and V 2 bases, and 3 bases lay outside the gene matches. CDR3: CASSLYDRGSGNTIYF. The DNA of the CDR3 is TGTGCCAGCAGCTTATATGACAGGGGGTCTGGAAACACCATATATTTT.

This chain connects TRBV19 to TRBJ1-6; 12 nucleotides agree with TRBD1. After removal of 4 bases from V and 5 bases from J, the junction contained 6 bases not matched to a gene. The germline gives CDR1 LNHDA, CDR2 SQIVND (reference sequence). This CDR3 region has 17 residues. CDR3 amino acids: CASSSRDRGPDNSPLHF. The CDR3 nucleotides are TGTGCCAGTAGTAGCCGGGACAGGGGGCCGGATAATTCACCCCTCCACTTT.

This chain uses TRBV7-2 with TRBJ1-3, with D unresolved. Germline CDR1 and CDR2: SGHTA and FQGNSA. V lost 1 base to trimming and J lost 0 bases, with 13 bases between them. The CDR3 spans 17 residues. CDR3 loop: CASSLDEVAYSGNTIYF. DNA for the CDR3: TGTGCCAGCAGCTTAGATGAGGTCGCTTACTCTGGAAACACCATATATTTT.

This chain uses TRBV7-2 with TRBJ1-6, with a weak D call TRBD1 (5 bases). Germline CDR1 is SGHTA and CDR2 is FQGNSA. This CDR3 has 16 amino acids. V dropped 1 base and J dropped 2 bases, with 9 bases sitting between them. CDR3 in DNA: TGTGCCAGCAGCTTAGGGGGGAGGACCTATAATTCACCCCTCCACTTT. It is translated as CASSLGGRTYNSPLHF.

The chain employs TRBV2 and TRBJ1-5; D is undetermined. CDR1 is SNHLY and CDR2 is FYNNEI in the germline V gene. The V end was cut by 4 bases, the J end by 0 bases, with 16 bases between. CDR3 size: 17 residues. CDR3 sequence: CASSGGSGSNSNQPQHF. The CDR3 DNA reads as TGTGCCAGCAGTGGTGGCAGCGGGTCCAATAGCAATCAGCCCCAGCATTTT.